The T cell receptor (beta chain) described here comes from a study of blood T cell repertoires in COVID-19. As for the study in general: Researchers got acute and convalescent COVID-19 samples from the United States, Italy and Spain. Sources were T cells, B-cell-depleted T cells, or PBMCs; the material itself was cDNA or gDNA.

Using immunoSEQ multiplex PCR, the repertoire was profiled, and TCRdb retains in-frame clones only, with some absent. The sample lists around 85,000 clones, about 83% occurring once. This clonotype originated in a man aged 45-65 years with active COVID-19. The sequenced material came from peripheral blood.

The CDR3 nucleotides read TGTGCCACCAGCCCGGGGGTGCGGGGCTATGGCTACACCTTC. Translated: CATSPGVRGYGYTF. The rearrangement uses TRBV15 and TRBJ1-2, with D perhaps TRBD1 (5 bases). The germline V and J ends were trimmed by 5 bases and 4 bases, with 14 bases remaining between them. The germline V gene encodes CDR1 LNHNV and CDR2 YYDKDF (reference sequence). The CDR3 is 14 amino acids.